These T cell receptor beta chains were read from a single sample in a study of cytomegalovirus exposure and HLA in healthy donors. The assay was immunoSEQ multiplex PCR, and TCRdb's table has in-frame clones only and misses some. The repertoire consists of around 180,000 clones, with approximately 81% occurring once and the leading ten covering 1%. The sample taken for sequencing was PBMCs. The source of these receptors is a boy aged 2 to 9 in good health and CMV-seronegative. Each CDR3 is given with its conserved first and last residue. The order of the fields is V gene, J gene, clone size, D gene, CDR3 protein, CDR3 DNA. The D gene is left open where the match is weak. Not all rows give a size; the values are once, few, many and, for expanded clones, a class.

TRBV5-1	TRBJ1-2	NA	NA	CASSPGTPNYGYTF	TGCGCCAGCAGCCCAGGAACACCTAACTATGGCTACACCTTC
TRBV29-1	TRBJ2-7	NA	NA	CSVERPLQGSYEQYF	TGCAGCGTTGAACGGCCTCTACAGGGCTCCTACGAGCAGTACTTC
TRBV16	TRBJ2-2	NA	TRBD1	CASRGEQGERPNTGELFF	TGTGCCAGCAGAGGGGAACAGGGGGAGCGGCCGAACACCGGGGAGCTGTTTTTT
TRBV7-9	TRBJ2-7	once	TRBD2	CASSYGASGMYEQYF	TGTGCCAGCAGCTATGGGGCTAGCGGGATGTACGAGCAGTACTTC
TRBV5-1	TRBJ2-1	NA	NA	CASSSRNEQFF	TGCGCCAGCAGCTCGCGGAATGAGCAGTTCTTC
TRBV11-2	TRBJ1-1	few	NA	CASSLDVLRGAEAFF	TGTGCCAGCAGCTTAGACGTTCTTCGGGGAGCTGAAGCTTTCTTT
TRBV21-1	TRBJ1-4	NA	NA	CASSKAGWKSATNEKLFF	TGTGCCAGCAGCAAAGCCGGGTGGAAGTCCGCAACTAATGAAAAACTGTTTTTT
TRBV28	TRBJ1-2	NA	TRBD1	CASSRPLQGAPANYGYTF	TGTGCCAGCAGCCGACCATTACAGGGGGCCCCTGCTAACTATGGCTACACCTTC
TRBV29-1	TRBJ2-7	NA	TRBD1	CSVDTGAGTYEQYF	TGCAGCGTGGATACAGGGGCTGGGACCTACGAGCAGTACTTC
TRBV18	TRBJ1-6	NA	NA	CASSPGRAINSPLHF	TGTGCCAGCTCACCAGGGAGGGCCATTAATTCACCCCTCCACTTT
TRBV7-9	TRBJ1-4	NA	NA	CASSLLQGEELFF	TGTGCCAGCAGCTTATTACAGGGTGAAGAACTGTTTTTT
TRBV5-1	TRBJ2-3	few	NA	CASSTSTGPSAQYF	TGCGCCAGCAGCACGTCGACAGGGCCTAGCGCGCAGTATTTT
TRBV7-9	TRBJ2-3	NA	NA	CASPGFDTDTQYF	TGTGCCAGCCCGGGATTTGACACAGATACGCAGTATTTT
TRBV30	TRBJ1-5	NA	NA	CASHTGGNQPQHF	TGTGCCTCGCATACGGGGGGAAATCAGCCCCAGCATTTT
TRBV2	TRBJ2-7	NA	TRBD1	CASRRTGGHEQYF	TGTGCCAGCAGGAGGACAGGGGGCCACGAGCAGTACTTC
TRBV6-4	TRBJ2-3	NA	TRBD1	CASSRTGGSTDTQYF	TGTGCCAGCAGTCGGACAGGGGGAAGCACAGATACGCAGTATTTT
TRBV5-4	TRBJ1-6	few	TRBD1	CASSGTGEGFGSPLHF	TGTGCCAGCAGCGGGACAGGGGAGGGTTTTGGTTCACCCCTCCACTTT
TRBV5-6	TRBJ1-1	NA	NA	CASSPYRMINTEAFF	TGTGCCAGCAGCCCTTACAGAATGATAAACACTGAAGCTTTCTTT
TRBV2	TRBJ2-5	NA	TRBD1	CASKRTGYQETQYF	TGTGCCAGCAAGCGGACAGGGTACCAAGAGACCCAGTACTTC
TRBV6-5	TRBJ1-1	few	TRBD1	CASSSTGGTEAFF	TGTGCCAGCAGTTCGACAGGGGGCACTGAAGCTTTCTTT
TRBV7-6	TRBJ2-7	NA	NA	CASSLEPGFYEQYF	TGTGCCAGCAGCTTAGAACCGGGTTTCTACGAGCAGTACTTC
TRBV5-5	TRBJ1-5	once	TRBD1	CASSPTGVGNQPQHF	TGTGCCAGCAGCCCCACAGGGGTGGGGAATCAGCCCCAGCATTTT
TRBV21-1	TRBJ2-3	NA	NA	CASSERGGRGDTQYF	TGTGCCAGCAGCGAGCGGGGGGGGCGCGGAGATACGCAGTATTTT
TRBV7-9	TRBJ2-2	NA	NA	CASSPGLTPRTGELFF	TGTGCCAGCAGCCCCGGACTGACCCCGAGGACCGGGGAGCTGTTTTTT
TRBV7-3	TRBJ2-2	few	NA	CASSLSQTGELFF	TGTGCCAGCAGCTTAAGCCAGACCGGGGAGCTGTTTTTT
TRBV4-2	TRBJ2-7	NA	TRBD2	CASSQDRSAGGGYEQYF	TGTGCCAGCAGCCAAGACCGCTCGGCGGGAGGGGGTTACGAGCAGTACTTC
TRBV5-4	TRBJ2-3	NA	TRBD1	CASSLEGGDRAGVMKDTQYF	TGTGCCAGCAGCTTGGAAGGGGGGGACAGGGCGGGAGTTATGAAGGATACGCAGTATTTT